The next 25 T cell receptor beta chains were all read from a single sample in a study of T cells in Graves' hyperthyroidism and ophthalmopathy. TCR beta CDR3 regions were amplified from RNA transcripts. The study used the HTBI primer set for a first-round RT-PCR of the TCR CDR3. A single record per CDR3 protein comes from TCRdb applying MiXCR to the multiplex PCR reads. The table includes under 400,000 distinct CDR3 sequences, roughly 21% detected once. Sequencing was done on a sample of blood. These receptor sequences come from a woman in her forties or fifties with Graves' hyperthyroidism.

This rearrangement joins TRBV6-1 to TRBJ2-7; 10 positions agree with TRBD1. Germline V gene lookup returns CDR1 MNHNS and CDR2 SASEGT. With V trimmed by 4 bases and J by 5 bases, 8 bases remained unmatched. CDR3 size: 15 residues. In DNA, the CDR3 is TGTGCCAGCAGTGGGGAAACGACAGGGGGCCACGAGCAGTACTTC. Amino acids: CASSGETTGGHEQYF.

This clonotype was observed many times. The rearrangement links TRBV28 to TRBJ2-2, with TRBD1 matching over 8 bases. Germline CDR1 is MDHEN and CDR2 is SYDVKM. The CDR3 sequence is 15 residues long. V shed 7 bases, J shed 2 bases, and the junction held 6 bases outside the gene matches. The CDR3 bases are TGTGCCAGCACTTCCGGACAGGGAAACACCGGGGAGCTGTTTTTT. This sequence encodes CASTSGQGNTGELFF.

There are many counts of this clonotype. The CDR3 DNA follows: TGCAGTGCCTTAGACAGGGGGCCTAGCAATCAGCCCCAGCATTTT. It specifies CSALDRGPSNQPQHF. V gene TRBV20-1 combines with J gene TRBJ1-5; 10 positions match TRBD1. Germline trimming cut 6 bases from V and 0 bases from J; bases unmatched to any gene: 5. Germline assignment: CDR1 DFQATT and CDR2 SNEGSKA (reference sequence). The CDR3 has 15 amino acids.

The chain has TRBV20-1 and TRBJ1-2, with D unclear. Germline CDR1 reads DFQATT; CDR2 reads SNEGSKA (reference sequence). The CDR3 loop spans 11 amino acids. Trimming stripped 5 bases from V and 1 base from J, with 5 bases between. This CDR3 reads CSAALNYGYTF. Here the CDR3 DNA reads TGCAGTGCTGCGCTTAACTATGGCTACACCTTC.

The chain combines TRBV5-1 with TRBJ2-2, with D possibly being TRBD1 or TRBD2 (6 bases each). Trimming pared 1 base from V and 5 bases from J, leaving 15 bases between. Germline CDR1 SGHRS, CDR2 YFSETQ. The CDR3 sequence is 16 residues long. CDR3 nucleotides: TGCGCCAGCAGCTTGACCTTCCTAGGGGGGACCGGGGAGCTGTTTTTT. Translating it yields CASSLTFLGGTGELFF.

This CDR3 reads CASRKQGSQPQHF. The CDR3 coding sequence is TGTGCCAGCAGAAAACAGGGATCTCAGCCCCAGCATTTT. This rearrangement joins TRBV2 to TRBJ1-5, with a tentative D call TRBD1 (6 bases). Per germline, CDR1 SNHLY and CDR2 FYNNEI. The CDR3 runs to 13 residues. Trimming shortened V by 6 bases and J by 6 bases, and 12 bases separated the two germline ends.

This clonotype appeared many times. V usage is TRBV20-1 and J usage is TRBJ2-7, with TRBD1 matching 8 bases. V trimming: 3 bases; J trimming: 7 bases; junction bases outside the gene matches: 11. The CDR3 sequence is 14 residues long. CDR1 is DFQATT and CDR2 is SNEGSKA in the germline V gene (reference sequence). The CDR3 DNA follows: TGCAGTGCTAGGCCAAGGGACAGGAATCCGGAGCAGTACTTC. It is translated as CSARPRDRNPEQYF.

This clonotype has ten or more counts. CDR3 sequence (DNA): TGTGCCAGCAGCTTGGGGGACAGGGCGGGGGAGCAGTTCTTC. Its translation is CASSLGDRAGEQFF. This sequence joins TRBV5-6 and TRBJ2-1, with 9 bases matching TRBD1. CDR1 and CDR2 (germline): SGHDT, YYEEEE. Trimming cost V 0 bases and J 10 bases; bases outside gene matches: 5. The CDR3 loop spans 14 amino acids. Filled out from reference TRBV5-6 and TRBJ2-1, the complete variable domain reads DAGVTQSPTHLIKTRGQQVTLRCSPKSGHDTVSWYQQALGQGPQFIFQYYEEEERQRGNFPDRFSGHQFPNYSSELNVNALLLGDSALYLCASSLGDRAGEQFFGPGTRLTVL.

This clonotype was counted only a few times. The V and J genes are TRBV4-2 and TRBJ1-6; D might be TRBD1 (5 bases). Germline assignment: CDR1 LGHNA and CDR2 YNFKEQ. This CDR3 comprises 14 residues. V lost 0 bases and J lost 7, with 7 bases in between. The CDR3 loop is CASSQEGENSPLHF. For the CDR3, the DNA is TGTGCCAGCAGCCAAGAGGGGGAAAATTCACCCCTCCACTTT.

The table lists this clonotype with many counts. The V and J genes are TRBV2 and TRBJ1-1; D gene uncertain. Germline V gives CDR1 SNHLY, CDR2 FYNNEI. V was shortened by 4 bases and J by 6 bases, with 6 bases between the two germline ends. The CDR3 totals 11 residues. The CDR3 sequence: CASSVQPEAFF. As DNA, the CDR3 is TGTGCCAGCAGTGTACAGCCTGAAGCTTTCTTT.

Many counts were recorded for this clonotype. The chain links TRBV12-3 or TRBV12-4 to TRBJ1-4, with D perhaps matching TRBD1 (6 bases). V gave up 3 bases and J gave up 8 bases, with 13 bases separating them. The CDR3 loop spans 14 amino acids. The CDR3 sequence is CASSLWNREEKLFF. Written as DNA, the CDR3 is TGTGCCAGCAGTTTGTGGAACAGGGAAGAAAAACTGTTTTTT.

This clonotype was seen ten or more times. The gene calls are TRBV6-1 and TRBJ1-2; no clear D gene. There are 14 residues in the CDR3. CDR1 and CDR2 from the germline V gene are MNHNS and SASEGT. Trimming removed 5 bases at V and 7 bases at J, with 17 bases between. DNA of the CDR3: TGTGCCAGCAGTAAGCTGGTTTGGACGGGTGGCTACACCTTC. This gives the protein CASSKLVWTGGYTF.

Only a few counts were recorded for this clonotype. The rearrangement joins TRBV28 to TRBJ2-1; 11 positions match TRBD2. The germline CDR1 and CDR2 sequences are MDHEN and SYDVKM. This CDR3 is built from 14 residues. The V and J ends lost 6 bases and 5 bases, in that order; junction bases with no gene match: 3. The CDR3 sequence: CASRIAGGNNEQFF. The CDR3 DNA reads as TGTGCCAGCAGAATAGCGGGGGGGAACAATGAGCAGTTCTTC.

This clonotype has at least ten counts. This chain connects TRBV2 to TRBJ2-7; 7 positions agree with TRBD2. J gave up 4 bases and V 4 bases, and 4 bases lay outside the gene matches. There are 13 residues in the CDR3. The germline gives CDR1 SNHLY, CDR2 FYNNEI. This chain's CDR3 is CASSVLAEYEQYF. The DNA of the CDR3 is TGTGCCAGCAGTGTCCTAGCGGAGTACGAGCAGTACTTC.

This clonotype was counted at least ten times. The chain links TRBV20-1 to TRBJ2-7; 7 bases are shared with TRBD2. This CDR3 has 15 residues. Germline CDR1 is DFQATT and CDR2 is SNEGSKA (reference sequence). The junction had 9 bases not matched to a gene; V was cut back by 2 bases and J by 2 bases. Written as DNA, the CDR3 is TGCAGTGCTAGACCAATAGCGGGCCTCGCCTACGAGCAGTACTTC. It translates to CSARPIAGLAYEQYF.

This clonotype was recorded a few times. V and J are TRBV6-1 and TRBJ1-5; D not certain. Germline CDR1 and CDR2: MNHNS and SASEGT. Trimming left V 3 bases short and J 3 bases short, with 9 bases between. There are 14 residues in the CDR3. As DNA, the CDR3 is TGTGCCAGCAGTGAGGGGAGGAACAATCAGCCCCAGCATTTT. Amino acids: CASSEGRNNQPQHF.

This clonotype was counted at least ten times. V and J are TRBV29-1 and TRBJ2-1, with TRBD1 identical over 7 bases. CDR3 length: 14 residues. V lost 4 bases to trimming and J lost 4 bases; unmatched junction nucleotides: 7. Germline CDR1 is SQVTM and CDR2 is ANQGSEA. This CDR3 reads CSVARDRPYNEQFF. In DNA form, the CDR3 reads TGCAGCGTTGCCCGGGACAGACCATACAATGAGCAGTTCTTC.

At least ten counts were recorded for this clonotype. For the CDR3, the DNA is TGTGCCAGCAGTTTAAGCTCTAACTATGGCTACACCTTC. Encoded protein: CASSLSSNYGYTF. The chain employs TRBV12-3 or TRBV12-4 and TRBJ1-2; D is unclear. Trimming cost V 2 bases and J 0 bases, with 4 bases left between them. The CDR3 has 13 amino acids.

This sequence joins TRBV5-5 and TRBJ1-5, with D unresolved. V lost 4 bases and J 0 bases, leaving 11 bases between the germline ends. Germline CDR1 and CDR2: SGHKS and YYEKEE (reference sequence). The CDR3 loop spans 15 amino acids. The CDR3 coding sequence is TGTGCCAGCAGCCCCGATCCCTTTAGCAATCAGCCCCAGCATTTT. Protein product: CASSPDPFSNQPQHF.

The chain joins TRBV5-5 to TRBJ1-4, with D tentatively TRBD1 (5 bases). The CDR3 spans 16 residues. Germline V lookup: CDR1 SGHKS, CDR2 YYEKEE (reference sequence). V was pared by 0 bases and J by 5 bases, with 14 bases between. CDR3 sequence: CASSLVSGTQNEKLFF. Here the CDR3 DNA reads TGTGCCAGCAGCTTGGTTTCCGGGACCCAAAATGAAAAACTGTTTTTT.

The rearrangement links TRBV27 to TRBJ1-2, with 7 bases lining up with TRBD1. Germline assignment: CDR1 MNHEY and CDR2 SMNVEV (reference sequence). J gave up 7 bases and V 3 bases, and 5 bases lay outside the gene matches. CDR3 length equals 13 residues. The CDR3, as DNA: TGTGCCAGCAGTTTGGGAGGACAGGCTGGCTACACCTTC. This gives the protein CASSLGGQAGYTF.

The table lists this clonotype with many counts. J is TRBJ2-7 and V is TRBV6-1; D might be TRBD1 (6 bases). There are 15 residues in the CDR3. The ends were cut back, 0 bases at V and 4 bases at J, with 13 bases in the middle. Germline CDR1 MNHNS, CDR2 SASEGT. CDR3 coding DNA: TGTGCCAGCAGTGAAGCCGGGACAAGGGGGTACGAGCAGTACTTC. Translated, it gives CASSEAGTRGYEQYF.

This clonotype was found many times. The chain combines TRBV5-1 with TRBJ2-1; no reliable D call. CDR3 length equals 15 residues. The germline V gene has CDR1 SGHRS and CDR2 YFSETQ. Trimming shortened V by 5 bases and J by 0 bases, and 12 bases separated the two germline ends. This CDR3 reads CASRVGTSSYNEQFF. The CDR3 DNA is TGCGCCAGCAGGGTAGGCACGAGCTCCTACAATGAGCAGTTCTTC.

This clonotype was recorded at least ten times. V usage is TRBV29-1 and J usage is TRBJ2-2; 8 positions match TRBD2. CDR1 SQVTM and CDR2 ANQGSEA come from the germline V gene. CDR3 size: 15 residues. The J segment lost 0 bases and the V segment lost 4 bases, leaving 4 bases of the junction unmatched. As DNA, the CDR3 is TGCAGCGTTGCGGGAGCGGGGGCGAACACCGGGGAGCTGTTTTTT. It specifies CSVAGAGANTGELFF.

For this clonotype: This may be a read error, as it is one base from a much larger clone. This CDR3 reads CASSLPEGTEASF. CDR3 nucleotide sequence: TGTGCCAGCAGTTTACCGGAAGGCACTGAAGCTTCCTTT. V and J are TRBV28 and TRBJ1-1, with D unclear. Germline assignment: CDR1 MDHEN and CDR2 SYDVKM. The CDR3 loop spans 13 amino acids.